This TCR beta chain was recovered during a study of CXCR3-negative and CXCR3-positive naive CD8 T cells. With regard to this clonotype: Its specificity is not known.

With UMI labels, 5' RACE was used to prepare the TRB cDNA libraries. Each CDR3 protein gets one entry in TCRdb, which reprocessed the 5' RACE reads and gives no DNA. The specimen's table records about 98,000 distinct CDR3 sequences. CDR3 length: 11 amino acids. Germline lookup yields CDR1 SNHLY and CDR2 FYNNEI. Broader study findings: When CXCR3-positive naive cells were set against CXCR3-negative naive cells, the former had more hydrophobic TRB CDR3s. Cryopreserved cells partially lost CXCR3 expression, and fresh PBMCs were used in most assays. Diversity was high in both naive subsets and much lower in memory cells.

The rearrangement links TRBV2 to TRBJ2-7. This sequence originates from a human donor in good health. Some clones in this sample may be carry-over from other donors' samples. The material sequenced was naive CXCR3+ CD8+ T cells from blood. Noted subset: CD45RO-CCR7+CD27+CD95- naive CD8+ T cells expressing CXCR3 (TNR3+). Here the CDR3 reads CASSGVHEQYF.